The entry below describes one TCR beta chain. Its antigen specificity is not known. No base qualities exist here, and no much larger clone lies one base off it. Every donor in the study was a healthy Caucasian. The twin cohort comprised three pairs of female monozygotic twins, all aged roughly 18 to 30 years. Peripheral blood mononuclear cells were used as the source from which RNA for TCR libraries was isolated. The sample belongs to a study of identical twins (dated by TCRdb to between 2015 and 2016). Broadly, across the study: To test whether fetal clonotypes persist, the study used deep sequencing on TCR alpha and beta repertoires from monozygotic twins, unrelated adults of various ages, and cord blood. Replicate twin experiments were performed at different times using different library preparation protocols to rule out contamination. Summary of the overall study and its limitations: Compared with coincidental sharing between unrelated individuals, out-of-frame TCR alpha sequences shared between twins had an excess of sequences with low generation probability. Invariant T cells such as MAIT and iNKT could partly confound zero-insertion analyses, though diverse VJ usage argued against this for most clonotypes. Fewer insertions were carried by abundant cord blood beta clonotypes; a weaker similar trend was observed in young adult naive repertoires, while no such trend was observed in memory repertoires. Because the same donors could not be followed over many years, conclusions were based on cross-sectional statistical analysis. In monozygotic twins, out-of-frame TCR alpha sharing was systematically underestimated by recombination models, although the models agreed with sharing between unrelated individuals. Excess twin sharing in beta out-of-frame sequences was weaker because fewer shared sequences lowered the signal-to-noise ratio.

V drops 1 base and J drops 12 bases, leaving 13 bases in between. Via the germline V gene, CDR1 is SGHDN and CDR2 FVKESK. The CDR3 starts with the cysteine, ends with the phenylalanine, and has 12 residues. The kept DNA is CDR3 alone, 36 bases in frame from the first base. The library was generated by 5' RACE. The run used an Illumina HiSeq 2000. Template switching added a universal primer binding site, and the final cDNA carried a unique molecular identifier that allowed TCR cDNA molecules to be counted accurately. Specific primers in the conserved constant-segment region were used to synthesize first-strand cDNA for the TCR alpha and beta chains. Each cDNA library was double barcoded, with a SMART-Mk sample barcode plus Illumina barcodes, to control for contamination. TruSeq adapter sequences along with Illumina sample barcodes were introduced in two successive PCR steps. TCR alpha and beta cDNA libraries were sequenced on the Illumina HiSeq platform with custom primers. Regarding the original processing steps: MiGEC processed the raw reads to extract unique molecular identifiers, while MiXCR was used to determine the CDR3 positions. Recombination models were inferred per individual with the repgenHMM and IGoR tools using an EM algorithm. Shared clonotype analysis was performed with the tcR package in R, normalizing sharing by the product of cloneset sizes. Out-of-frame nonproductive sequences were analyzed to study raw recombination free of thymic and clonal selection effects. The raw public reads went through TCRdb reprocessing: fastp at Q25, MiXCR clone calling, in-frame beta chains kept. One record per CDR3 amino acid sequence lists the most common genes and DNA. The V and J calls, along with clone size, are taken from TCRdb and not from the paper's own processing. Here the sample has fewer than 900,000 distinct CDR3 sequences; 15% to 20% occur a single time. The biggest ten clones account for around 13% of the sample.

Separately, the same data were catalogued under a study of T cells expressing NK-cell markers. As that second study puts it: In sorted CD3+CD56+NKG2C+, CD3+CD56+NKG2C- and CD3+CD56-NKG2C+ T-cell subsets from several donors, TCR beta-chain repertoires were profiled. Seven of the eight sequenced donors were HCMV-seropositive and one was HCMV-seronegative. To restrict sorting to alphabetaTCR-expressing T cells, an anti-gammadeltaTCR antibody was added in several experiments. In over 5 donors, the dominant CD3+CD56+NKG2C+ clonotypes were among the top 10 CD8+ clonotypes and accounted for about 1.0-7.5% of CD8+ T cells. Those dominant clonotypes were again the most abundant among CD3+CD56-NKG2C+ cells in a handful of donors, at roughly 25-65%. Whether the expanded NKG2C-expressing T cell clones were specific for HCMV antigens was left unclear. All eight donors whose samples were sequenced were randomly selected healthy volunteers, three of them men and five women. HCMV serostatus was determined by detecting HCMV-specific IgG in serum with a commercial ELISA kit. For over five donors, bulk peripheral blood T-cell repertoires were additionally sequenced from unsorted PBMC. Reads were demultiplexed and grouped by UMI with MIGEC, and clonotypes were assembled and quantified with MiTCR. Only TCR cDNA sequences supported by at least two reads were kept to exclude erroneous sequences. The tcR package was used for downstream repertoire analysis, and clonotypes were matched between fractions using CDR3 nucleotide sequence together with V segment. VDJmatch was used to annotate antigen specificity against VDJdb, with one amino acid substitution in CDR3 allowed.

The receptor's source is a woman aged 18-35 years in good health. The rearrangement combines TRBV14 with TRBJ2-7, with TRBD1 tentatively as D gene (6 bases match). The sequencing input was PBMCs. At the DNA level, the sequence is TGTGCCAGCAGCCAAGGAGGGGGTACGAGGTACTTC. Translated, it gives CASSQGGGTRYF.